One sample yielded the 2 T cell receptor beta chains listed below, sequenced in a study of T cell repertoires in aging, cancer and after chemotherapy (dated by TCRdb to about 2019). TCR beta rearrangements were amplified from genomic DNA isolated from peripheral blood, not from sorted cells or RNA. These reads were obtained on an Illumina MiSeq. Multiplex touch-down PCR with a mixed TRB-A/B primer pool was used to amplify rearranged TRB sequences covering the V, D and J segments. In TCRdb, the public reads were trimmed at Q25 with fastp and aligned with MiXCR, with productive beta chains retained. Records with the same CDR3 protein are collapsed into one entry carrying the most frequent genes and DNA. The sample has 8,000 to 10,000 distinct CDR3 sequences on record, 25% to 40% of them singletons. The ten largest clones capture roughly 3.5% of the sample. The sample taken for sequencing was blood. The source of these receptors is a human donor in good health.

On this clonotype: A much larger clone lies one base from this, so it may be a read error. This chain uses TRBV19 with TRBJ1-2; 8 nucleotides align to TRBD1. The germline V gene has CDR1 LNHDA and CDR2 SQIVND (reference sequence). The CDR3 totals 13 residues. Trimming took 10 bases from V and 4 from J; bases not matched to a gene: 8. CDR3 protein: CATRGQISYGYTF. The CDR3 coding sequence is TGTGCCACCAGGGGGCAGATCAGCTATGGCTACACCTTC.

The chain combines TRBV6-4 with TRBJ1-2; the match to TRBD1 covers 7 bases. Germline V gene lookup returns CDR1 MRHNA and CDR2 SNTAGT. The V segment lost 8 bases and the J segment 4 bases; nucleotides outside the gene matches: 13. The CDR3 is 15 residues long. CDR3 residues: CASRLTQGGTYGYTF. CDR3 DNA: TGTGCCAGCCGATTGACGCAGGGGGGAACCTATGGCTACACCTTC.